What follows describes a single T cell receptor beta chain. The CDR3 sequence is 16 residues long. Germline-derived CDR1 and CDR2 are LNHDA and SQIVND (reference sequence). Between the trimmed V and J ends, which lost 5 bases and 5 bases, there was a span of 22 bases. This entry is derived from a study of blood T cell repertoires in COVID-19. Whole-study context: Sites across the United States, Italy and Spain contributed samples from acute and convalescent COVID-19. From T cells, B-cell-depleted T cells, or PBMCs came the material, which was cDNA or gDNA.

In the study's own analysis: Estimates of nucleated cell counts were drawn from the amplification of reference gene primers. Some clones are missing from TCRdb's copy, which holds only in-frame ones; the method was immunoSEQ multiplex PCR. For V, J and clone size, that table is used; D and trimming come from the DNA. The table includes roughly 150,000 clones, more than 75% detected once. This chain connects TRBV19 to TRBJ2-7, with D perhaps TRBD2 (6 bases). Sequenced: peripheral blood. This clonotype was sampled from a young man with acute or convalescent COVID-19. DNA of the CDR3: TGTGCCAGTAGTCCGGGCCCCCAGGTCGGGGGAAACGAGCAGTACTTC. This translates into CASSPGPQVGGNEQYF. The full variable domain, its missing parts supplied by reference TRBV19 and TRBJ2-7, is DGGITQSPKYLFRKEGQNVTLSCEQNLNHDAMYWYRQDPGQGLRLIYYSQIVNDFQKGDIAEGYSVSREKKESFPLTVTSAQKNPTAFYLCASSPGPQVGGNEQYFGPGTRLTVT.